The sequence of this T cell receptor beta chain was determined in a study of blood T cell repertoires in COVID-19 (dated by TCRdb to 2018 to 2020). Study-level background: Samples from collaborators originated in the United States, Italy and Spain and spanned both the acute and convalescent phases of COVID-19. The material from the prospective study consisted of cDNA or gDNA derived from T cells, B-cell-depleted T cells, or PBMCs. Deeply sampled blood TCRbeta repertoires from subjects exposed to, actively infected with, or recovered from COVID-19 were included in the dataset. The repertoires were made available in a free public database intended to serve as a resource for research on the immune response to SARS-CoV-2. Samples were obtained from the ongoing ImmuneRACE study (first 160 participants) and from over 1,000 subjects provided by 6 global collaborators. Sample metadata almost always included a de-identified subject ID, COVID-19 status, age in years and sex. Where HLA class I and class II types were available, the types were taken from metadata supplied by the sample provider, not from assay-based typing. Beyond this particular receptor, the publication reports: The quantity of clinical and demographic metadata differed by source and by participant and was supplied without curation.

V lost 3 bases and J lost 1 base, and the count of bases not matched to a germline gene is 15. CDR1 KGHSH and CDR2 LQKENI are derived from the germline V gene. The CDR3 starts with the cysteine, ends with the phenylalanine, and has 20 residues. The entry retains the CDR3 DNA only, 60 bases that are in frame from base 1. Each collaborating institution followed its own protocols to collect whole blood in K2EDTA tubes. For TCRbeta analysis, collaborators shipped samples in one of three forms: frozen whole blood, isolated PBMCs, or DNA extracted from either of those sample types. The immunoSEQ Assay, a bias-controlled multiplex PCR, was used to amplify TCRbeta CDR3 regions from genomic DNA. As for how the authors treated the data: The number of nucleated cells in each sample was estimated from the amplification of reference gene primers within the assay. To quantify the absolute abundance of each unique TCRbeta CDR3 rearrangement, sequence reads were collapsed and filtered. Productive Simpson clonality was computed per sample as the square root of Simpson's diversity index over productive rearrangements. TCRdb took this table from immuneACCESS and kept in-frame rearrangements with V and J called. Such tables lack part of the clones; where checked against another copy, unresolved V genes explain under half of the gap, and the rest is unexplained. V and J calls and clone size are those listed in that table; D and trimming were worked out from the DNA. The sample records some 700,000 clones, about 87% of which are singletons. 0.2% to 0.3% of the sample is taken by the ten largest.

A note on this clone: Its cognate antigen has yet to be identified. One base away there is no much larger clone; base qualities are not given.

The receptor was isolated from a woman between 18 and 29 years old with acute or convalescent COVID-19. The rearranged chain carries TRBV18 and TRBJ1-5; TRBD1 aligns with 10 central bases. Sequenced: peripheral blood. The CDR3 reads as follows: CASSPTPGTGESGSNQPQHF. Here is the DNA: TGTGCCAGCTCACCCACCCCCGGGACAGGGGAGTCTGGAAGCAATCAGCCCCAGCATTTT.